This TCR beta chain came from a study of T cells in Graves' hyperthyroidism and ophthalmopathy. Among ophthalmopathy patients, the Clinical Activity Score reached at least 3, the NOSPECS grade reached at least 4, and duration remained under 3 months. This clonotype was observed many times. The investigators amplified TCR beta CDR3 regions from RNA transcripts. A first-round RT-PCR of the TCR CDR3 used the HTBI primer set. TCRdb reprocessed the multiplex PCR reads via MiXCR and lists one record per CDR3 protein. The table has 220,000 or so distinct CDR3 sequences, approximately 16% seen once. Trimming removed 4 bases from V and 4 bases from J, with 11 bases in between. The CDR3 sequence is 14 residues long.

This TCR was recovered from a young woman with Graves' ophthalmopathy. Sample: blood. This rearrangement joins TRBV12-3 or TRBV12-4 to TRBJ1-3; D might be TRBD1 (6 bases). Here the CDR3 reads CASSWGAEGNTIYF. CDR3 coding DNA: TGTGCCAGCAGTTGGGGGGCTGAAGGAAACACCATATATTTT.